One TCR beta chain is described in this entry. These data are taken from a study of blood T cell repertoires in COVID-19. Across the whole study: Researchers got acute and convalescent COVID-19 samples from the United States, Italy and Spain. In each case, the material was cDNA or gDNA derived from T cells, B-cell-depleted T cells, or PBMCs.

In the original processing: Reference gene primer amplification yielded estimated nucleated cell counts. Assay used: immunoSEQ multiplex PCR; TCRdb lists only in-frame clones, some missing. V and J calls and clone size are copied from that table; D and trimming were computed from the DNA. This sample has about 160,000 clones, with approximately 93% found just once. The germline V gene has CDR1 SGHAT and CDR2 FQDESV (reference sequence). The CDR3 spans 14 residues. J gave up 7 bases and V 3 bases, and 8 bases lay outside the gene matches. One Seattle source followed patients from active infection through their disease course.

The clonotype was recovered from an older woman with COVID-19, enrolled during active disease. The chain uses TRBV11-1 and TRBJ1-2; 7 bases line up with TRBD1. What was sequenced was peripheral blood. This chain's CDR3 is CASSFGQAQGGYTF. CDR3 DNA sequence: TGTGCCAGCAGCTTCGGACAGGCGCAAGGTGGCTACACCTTC. The variable domain in full, with the rest retrieved from reference TRBV11-1 and TRBJ1-2, is EAEVAQSPRYKITEKSQAVAFWCDPISGHATLYWYRQILGQGPELLVQFQDESVVDDSQLPKDRFSAERLKGVDSTLKIQPAELGDSAMYLCASSFGQAQGGYTFGSGTRLTVV.